The text below deals with one T cell receptor beta chain. As yet, its antigen is unknown. These data originate in a study of T cell responses to AZD1222 COVID-19 vaccine. Data came from immunoSEQ multiplex PCR; TCRdb stores just in-frame clones and leaves some out. The repertoire consists of around 140,000 clones, with over 85% occurring once and the leading ten covering more than 0.7%. Overall study findings and caveats: None of the repertoires were sampled until the peak T cell response had passed. Spike-specific TCR breadth rose after two AZD1222 doses, and depth rose as well. In a largely white British group with more females than males, clonal diversity was possibly underestimated.

The receptor was isolated from an adult in good health. The sequences come from peripheral blood, collected on day 0 of MenACWY control vaccination.

CDR3 bases: TGTGCCAGCAGCGCAAAACCTCGGGAGACCCAGTACTTC. Translation gives CASSAKPRETQYF. The chain couples TRBV7-3 to TRBJ2-5; D is undetermined. Germline V CDR1 and CDR2: SGHTA, FQGTGA. The germline V and J ends were trimmed by 5 bases and 5 bases, with 12 bases remaining between them. This CDR3 region has 13 residues.